This T cell receptor beta chain was profiled in a study of cytomegalovirus exposure and HLA in healthy donors. About the research overall: Later analysis reported that the approximately 120 validation repertoires shared the platform of the roughly 670 first-cohort repertoires.

Between the trimmed V and J ends, which lost 4 bases and 7 bases, there was a span of 15 bases. The CDR3 has 14 residues. CDR1 and CDR2 from the germline V gene are LGHNA and YNFKEQ. Study-wide results and limits: The tendency of first-cohort TCR clusters to co-occur in the roughly 110 validation repertoires was the finding of a later analysis.

The table came from immunoSEQ multiplex PCR; TCRdb's copy has only in-frame clones and leaves some out. The sample records 65,000 or so clones, about 90% being singletons. As regards this clone: Its specificity is unknown.

The chain is built from TRBV4-2 and TRBJ2-3, with D possibly matching TRBD2 (7 bases). The sequencing input was PBMCs. The clonotype was recovered from a woman under 30 in good health and CMV-seronegative. The CDR3 spells CASSPSGGQNTQYF. CDR3 DNA sequence: TGTGCCAGCAGCCCCTCCGGGGGGCAAAATACGCAGTATTTT.